This T cell receptor (beta chain) is drawn from a study of blood T cell repertoires in COVID-19 (dated by TCRdb to 2018 to 2020). In terms of the full investigation: Samples from collaborators originated in the United States, Italy and Spain and spanned both the acute and convalescent phases of COVID-19. The material from the prospective study consisted of cDNA or gDNA derived from T cells, B-cell-depleted T cells, or PBMCs. Subjects who had been exposed to COVID-19, were actively infected with it, or had recovered from it provided the deeply sampled blood TCRbeta repertoires that made up the dataset. The repertoires were released in a freely available public database intended as a resource for research on the immune response to SARS-CoV-2. Samples came from the ongoing ImmuneRACE study (first 160 participants) plus 1,254 subjects from 6 global collaborators. Sample metadata almost always included a de-identified subject ID, COVID-19 status, age in years and sex. Where HLA class I and class II types were available, the types were taken from metadata supplied by the sample provider, not from assay-based typing. Beyond this particular receptor, the publication reports: Clinical and demographic metadata were provided uncurated, with the amount varying by source and participant.

For this clone: Which antigen it targets is not known. The record has no base qualities; no much larger clone is one base away.

TCRbeta CDR3 regions were amplified from genomic DNA using the immunoSEQ Assay, a bias-controlled multiplex PCR. The study's own analysis went as follows. The number of nucleated cells in each sample was estimated from the amplification of reference gene primers within the assay. Sequence reads were collapsed and filtered to measure the absolute abundance of every unique TCRbeta CDR3 rearrangement. For each sample, productive Simpson clonality was calculated as the square root of Simpson's diversity index over productive rearrangements. TCRdb carries this immuneACCESS record with in-frame sequences only. Its versions omit some clonotypes, under half of them owing to an unresolved V gene in the studies checked, with the rest unexplained. V, J and clone size are those of that table, while D and trimming were read from the DNA. Counted in this sample were about 70,000 clones; roughly 79% of them appeared once. Roughly 20% of the sample lies in the top ten.

The CDR3, from cysteine to phenylalanine, totals 14 residues. Here the CDR3 DNA is all that survives: 42 bases in frame from base 1. Clipping removes 4 bases from V and 6 bases from J, with 7 as the unmatched junction base count. Looking up the germline V gene yields CDR1 SGDLS and CDR2 YYNGEE. The collaborating institutions used their own protocols to collect whole blood in K2EDTA tubes. For TCRbeta analysis, collaborators shipped samples in one of three forms: frozen whole blood, isolated PBMCs, or DNA extracted from either of those sample types. The receptor's source is a woman aged 70 to 79 with acute or convalescent COVID-19. The sequenced sample consisted of peripheral blood. The V gene is TRBV9 and the J gene is TRBJ1-2, with 9 middle bases fitting TRBD1. The CDR3 reads CASSIRTGEDGYTF. The nucleotide sequence reads as follows: TGTGCCAGCAGCATCAGGACAGGGGAGGATGGCTACACCTTC.